Given below is one T cell receptor beta chain in context. Data came from immunoSEQ multiplex PCR; TCRdb stores just in-frame clones and leaves some out. The sample lists some 350,000 clones, more than 85% occurring once. CDR1 is LNHDA, CDR2 SQIVND, per germline (reference sequence). This CDR3 is built from 13 residues. Trimming cost V 5 bases and J 6 bases; bases outside gene matches: 7. This sample was included in a study of blood T cell repertoires in COVID-19. Material for sequencing was peripheral blood. The source of this sequence is a human donor in a cohort sampled during active COVID-19. The chain joins TRBV19 to TRBJ2-7, with TRBD1 matching 7 bases. The CDR3 sequence: CASSPGPGGEQYF. In nucleotides, the CDR3 is TGTGCCAGTAGTCCAGGTCCAGGGGGCGAGCAGTACTTC.